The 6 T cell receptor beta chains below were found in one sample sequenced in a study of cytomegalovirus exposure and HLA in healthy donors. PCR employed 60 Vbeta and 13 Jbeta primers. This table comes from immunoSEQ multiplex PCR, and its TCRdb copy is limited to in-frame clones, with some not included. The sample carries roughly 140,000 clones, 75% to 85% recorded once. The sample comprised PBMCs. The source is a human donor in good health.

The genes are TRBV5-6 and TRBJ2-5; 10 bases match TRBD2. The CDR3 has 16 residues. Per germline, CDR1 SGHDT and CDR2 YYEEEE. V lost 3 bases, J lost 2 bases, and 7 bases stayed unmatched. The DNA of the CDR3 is TGTGCCAGCAGCTCTGCCCTAGCGGGGGCTCAAGAGACCCAGTACTTC. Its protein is CASSSALAGAQETQYF.

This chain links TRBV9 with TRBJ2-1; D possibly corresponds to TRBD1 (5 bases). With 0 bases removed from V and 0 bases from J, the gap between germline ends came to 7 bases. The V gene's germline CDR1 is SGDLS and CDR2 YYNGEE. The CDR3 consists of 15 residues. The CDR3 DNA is TGTGCCAGCAGCGTAGAAGGGGTCTCCTACAATGAGCAGTTCTTC. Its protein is CASSVEGVSYNEQFF.

CDR3 DNA: TGTGCCAGCAGCTTGGAGGGGATGGCTATGGGCTACACCTTC. As protein: CASSLEGMAMGYTF. The chain links TRBV5-6 to TRBJ1-2, with D perhaps TRBD1 (5 bases). This CDR3 has 14 residues. Germline V lookup: CDR1 SGHDT, CDR2 YYEEEE. Trimming stripped 0 bases from V and 8 bases from J, with 14 bases between. The full variable domain, with the rest looked up from reference TRBV5-6 and TRBJ1-2, is DAGVTQSPTHLIKTRGQQVTLRCSPKSGHDTVSWYQQALGQGPQFIFQYYEEEERQRGNFPDRFSGHQFPNYSSELNVNALLLGDSALYLCASSLEGMAMGYTFGSGTRLTVV.

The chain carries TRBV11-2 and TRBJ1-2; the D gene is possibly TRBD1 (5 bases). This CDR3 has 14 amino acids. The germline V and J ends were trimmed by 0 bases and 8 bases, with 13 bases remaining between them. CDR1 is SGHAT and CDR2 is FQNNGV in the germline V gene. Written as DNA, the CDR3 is TGTGCCAGCAGCTTAGATGGTCGGGGGTTGGGCTACACCTTC. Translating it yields CASSLDGRGLGYTF.

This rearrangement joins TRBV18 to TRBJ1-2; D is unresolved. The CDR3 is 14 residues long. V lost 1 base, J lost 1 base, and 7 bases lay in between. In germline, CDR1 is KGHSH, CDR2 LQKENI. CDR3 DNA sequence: TGTGCCAGCTCACCACTGGGAGGTAACTATGGCTACACCTTC. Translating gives CASSPLGGNYGYTF. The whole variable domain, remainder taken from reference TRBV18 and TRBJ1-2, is NAGVMQNPRHLVRRRGQEARLRCSPMKGHSHVYWYRQLPEEGLKFMVYLQKENIIDESGMPKERFSAEFPKEGPSILRIQQVVRGDSAAYFCASSPLGGNYGYTFGSGTRLTVV.

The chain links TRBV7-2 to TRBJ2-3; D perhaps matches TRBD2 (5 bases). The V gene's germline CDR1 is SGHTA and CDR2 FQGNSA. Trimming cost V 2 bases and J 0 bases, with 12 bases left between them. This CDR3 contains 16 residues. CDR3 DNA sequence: TGTGCCAGCAGCTTATTACGTGGCGGGAGCACAGATACGCAGTATTTT. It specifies CASSLLRGGSTDTQYF.